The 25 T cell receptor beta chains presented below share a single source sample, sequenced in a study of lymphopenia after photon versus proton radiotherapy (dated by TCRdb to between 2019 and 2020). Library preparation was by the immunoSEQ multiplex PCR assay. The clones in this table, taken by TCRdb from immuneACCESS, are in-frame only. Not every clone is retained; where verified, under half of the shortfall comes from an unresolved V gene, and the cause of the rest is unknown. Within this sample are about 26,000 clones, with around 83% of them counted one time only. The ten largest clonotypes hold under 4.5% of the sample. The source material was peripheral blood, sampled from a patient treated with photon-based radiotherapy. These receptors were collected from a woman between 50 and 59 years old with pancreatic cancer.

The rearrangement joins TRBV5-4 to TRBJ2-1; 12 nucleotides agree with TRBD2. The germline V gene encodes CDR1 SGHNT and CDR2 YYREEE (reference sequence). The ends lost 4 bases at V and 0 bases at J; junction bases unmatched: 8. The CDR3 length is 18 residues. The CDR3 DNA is TGTGCCAGCAGCCAACTGACTAGCGGGGGTAGCTCCTACAATGAGCAGTTCTTC. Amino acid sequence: CASSQLTSGGSSYNEQFF.

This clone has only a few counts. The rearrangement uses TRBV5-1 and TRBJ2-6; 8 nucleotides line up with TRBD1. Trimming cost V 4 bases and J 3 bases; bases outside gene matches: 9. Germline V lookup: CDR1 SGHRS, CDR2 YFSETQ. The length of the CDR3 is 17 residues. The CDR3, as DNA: TGCGCCAGCAGCGCCGGACAGGGATCCGATGGGGCCAACGTCCTGACTTTC. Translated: CASSAGQGSDGANVLTF.

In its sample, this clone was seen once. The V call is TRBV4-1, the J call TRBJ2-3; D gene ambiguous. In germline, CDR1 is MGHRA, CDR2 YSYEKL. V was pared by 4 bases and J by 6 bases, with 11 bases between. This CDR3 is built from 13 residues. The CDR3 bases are TGCGCCAGCAGCCCCTACAGTGCCGATACGCAGTATTTT. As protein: CASSPYSADTQYF.

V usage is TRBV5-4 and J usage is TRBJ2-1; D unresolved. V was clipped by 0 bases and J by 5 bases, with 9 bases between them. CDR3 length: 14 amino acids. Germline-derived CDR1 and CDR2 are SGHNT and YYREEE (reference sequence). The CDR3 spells CASSLAGSNNEQFF. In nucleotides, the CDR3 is TGTGCCAGCAGCTTGGCGGGCTCGAACAATGAGCAGTTCTTC.

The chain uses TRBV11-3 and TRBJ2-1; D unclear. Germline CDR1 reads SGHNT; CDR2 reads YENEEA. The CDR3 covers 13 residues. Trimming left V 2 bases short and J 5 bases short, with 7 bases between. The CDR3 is CASSLNSHNEQFF. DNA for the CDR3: TGTGCCAGCAGCTTAAATTCACACAATGAGCAGTTCTTC.

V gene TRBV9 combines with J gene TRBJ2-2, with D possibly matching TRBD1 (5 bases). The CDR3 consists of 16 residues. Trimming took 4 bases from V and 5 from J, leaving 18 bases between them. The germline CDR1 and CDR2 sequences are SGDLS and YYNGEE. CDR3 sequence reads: CASSSTGQGYTGELFF. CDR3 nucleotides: TGTGCCAGCAGCTCTACCGGGCAGGGTTATACCGGGGAGCTGTTTTTT.

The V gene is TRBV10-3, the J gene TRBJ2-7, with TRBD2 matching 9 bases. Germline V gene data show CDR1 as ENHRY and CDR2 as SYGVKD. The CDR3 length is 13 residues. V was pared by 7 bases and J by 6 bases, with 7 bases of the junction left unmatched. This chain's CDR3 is CAINPGSGGEQYF. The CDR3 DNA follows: TGTGCCATCAACCCGGGTAGCGGGGGCGAGCAGTACTTC.

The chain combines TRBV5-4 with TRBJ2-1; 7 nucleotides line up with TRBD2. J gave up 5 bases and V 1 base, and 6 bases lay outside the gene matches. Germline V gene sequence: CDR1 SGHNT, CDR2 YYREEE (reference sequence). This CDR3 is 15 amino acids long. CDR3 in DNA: TGTGCCAGCAGCTTGCGGCGGGGAGGGGACAATGAGCAGTTCTTC. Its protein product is CASSLRRGGDNEQFF.

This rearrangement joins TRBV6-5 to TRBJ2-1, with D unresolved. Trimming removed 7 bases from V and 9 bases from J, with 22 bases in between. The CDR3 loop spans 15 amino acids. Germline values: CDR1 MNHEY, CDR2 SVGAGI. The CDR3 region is CASTPKSDGRGEQFF. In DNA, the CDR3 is TGTGCCAGCACCCCCAAATCGGACGGGCGAGGTGAGCAGTTCTTC.

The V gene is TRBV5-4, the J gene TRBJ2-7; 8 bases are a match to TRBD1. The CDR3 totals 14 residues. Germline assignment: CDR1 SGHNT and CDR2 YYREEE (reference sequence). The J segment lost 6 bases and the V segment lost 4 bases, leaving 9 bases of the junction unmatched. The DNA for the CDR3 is TGTGCCAGCAGCCTGGACAGGGTTAAGGGCGAGCAGTACTTC. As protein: CASSLDRVKGEQYF.

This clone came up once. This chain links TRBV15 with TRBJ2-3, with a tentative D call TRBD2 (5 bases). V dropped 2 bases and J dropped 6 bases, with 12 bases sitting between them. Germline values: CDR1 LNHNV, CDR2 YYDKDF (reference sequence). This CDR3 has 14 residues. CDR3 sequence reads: CATSRRSRVDTQYF. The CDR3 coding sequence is TGTGCCACCAGCAGACGTTCGAGGGTGGATACGCAGTATTTT.

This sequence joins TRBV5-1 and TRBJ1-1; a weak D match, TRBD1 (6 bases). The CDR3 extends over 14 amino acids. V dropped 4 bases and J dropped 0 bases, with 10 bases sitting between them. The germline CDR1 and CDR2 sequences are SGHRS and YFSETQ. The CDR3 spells CASSPGHLNTEAFF. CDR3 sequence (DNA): TGCGCCAGCAGCCCGGGACACCTGAACACTGAAGCTTTCTTT.

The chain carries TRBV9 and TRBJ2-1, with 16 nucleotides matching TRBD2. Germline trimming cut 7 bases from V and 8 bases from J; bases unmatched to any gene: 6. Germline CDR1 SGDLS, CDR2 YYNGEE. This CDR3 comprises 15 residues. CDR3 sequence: CASQGLAGGGDEQFF. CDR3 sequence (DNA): TGTGCCAGCCAGGGACTAGCGGGAGGGGGCGATGAGCAGTTCTTC.

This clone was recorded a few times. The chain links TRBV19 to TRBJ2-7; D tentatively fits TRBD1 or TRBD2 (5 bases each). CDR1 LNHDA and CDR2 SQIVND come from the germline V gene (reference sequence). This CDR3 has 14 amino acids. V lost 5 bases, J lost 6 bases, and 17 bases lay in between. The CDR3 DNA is TGTGCCAGTAGTTTGGGACCCGAGGGGCCCGAGCAGTACTTC. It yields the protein CASSLGPEGPEQYF.

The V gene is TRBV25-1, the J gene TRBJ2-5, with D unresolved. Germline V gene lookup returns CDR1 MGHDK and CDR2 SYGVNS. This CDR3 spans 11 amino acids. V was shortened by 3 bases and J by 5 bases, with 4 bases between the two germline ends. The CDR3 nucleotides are TGTGCCAGCAGTGATGTGGAGACCCAGTACTTC. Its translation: CASSDVETQYF.

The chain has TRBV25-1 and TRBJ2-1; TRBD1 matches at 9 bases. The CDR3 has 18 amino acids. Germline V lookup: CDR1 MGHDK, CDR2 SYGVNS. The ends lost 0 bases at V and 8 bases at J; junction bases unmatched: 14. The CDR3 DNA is TGTGCCAGCAGTGAATATTATAAGGCGGGACAGGGTGTTGATGAGCAGTTCTTC. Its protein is CASSEYYKAGQGVDEQFF.

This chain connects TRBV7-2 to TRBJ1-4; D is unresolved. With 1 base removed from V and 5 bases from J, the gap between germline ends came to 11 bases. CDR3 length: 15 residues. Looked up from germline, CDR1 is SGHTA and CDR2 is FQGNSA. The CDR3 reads CASSLGGTSNEKLFF. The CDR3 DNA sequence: TGTGCCAGCAGCTTAGGCGGAACCTCCAATGAAAAACTGTTTTTT.

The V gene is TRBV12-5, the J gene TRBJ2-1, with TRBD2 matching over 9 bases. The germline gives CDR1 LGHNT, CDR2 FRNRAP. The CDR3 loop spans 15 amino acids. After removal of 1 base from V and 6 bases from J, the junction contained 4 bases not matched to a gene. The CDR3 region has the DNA TGTGCTAGTGGTTTGGGACTAGCGGACCTCAATGAGCAGTTCTTC. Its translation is CASGLGLADLNEQFF.

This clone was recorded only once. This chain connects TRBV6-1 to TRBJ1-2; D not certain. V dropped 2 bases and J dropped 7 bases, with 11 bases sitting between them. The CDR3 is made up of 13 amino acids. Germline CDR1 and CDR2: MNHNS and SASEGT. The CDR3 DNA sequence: TGTGCCAGCAGTGAATGGAGAGCCGCTGGCTACACCTTC. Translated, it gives CASSEWRAAGYTF.

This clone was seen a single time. CDR3 amino acids: CASSQDPEARAKPQHF. The DNA of the CDR3 is TGCGCCAGCAGCCAAGATCCCGAAGCCAGGGCGAAGCCCCAGCATTTT. The V call is TRBV4-1, the J call TRBJ1-5; tentative D call: TRBD1 (5 bases). The ends were cut back, 0 bases at V and 8 bases at J, with 17 bases in the middle. Germline V gives CDR1 MGHRA, CDR2 YSYEKL. This CDR3 has 16 residues.

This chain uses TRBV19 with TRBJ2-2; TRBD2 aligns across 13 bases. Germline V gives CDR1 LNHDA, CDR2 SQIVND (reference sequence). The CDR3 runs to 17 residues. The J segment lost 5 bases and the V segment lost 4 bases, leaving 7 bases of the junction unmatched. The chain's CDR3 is CASSTTSGRALTGELFF. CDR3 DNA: TGTGCCAGTAGTACAACTAGCGGGAGGGCGTTAACCGGGGAGCTGTTTTTT.

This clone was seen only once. The CDR3 here is CASSWGVNEQFF. The DNA for the CDR3 is TGTGCCAGCAGCTGGGGAGTTAATGAGCAGTTCTTC. The V call is TRBV7-9, the J call TRBJ2-1; maybe TRBD2 (5 bases). CDR1 is SEHNR and CDR2 is FQNEAQ in the germline V gene (reference sequence). V was shortened by 4 bases and J by 7 bases, with 8 bases between the two germline ends. CDR3 length equals 12 residues. The full variable domain, rest sourced from reference TRBV7-9 and TRBJ2-1, is DTGVSQNPRHKITKRGQNVTFRCDPISEHNRLYWYRQTLGQGPEFLTYFQNEAQLEKSRLLSDRFSAERPKGSFSTLEIQRTEQGDSAMYLCASSWGVNEQFFGPGTRLTVL.

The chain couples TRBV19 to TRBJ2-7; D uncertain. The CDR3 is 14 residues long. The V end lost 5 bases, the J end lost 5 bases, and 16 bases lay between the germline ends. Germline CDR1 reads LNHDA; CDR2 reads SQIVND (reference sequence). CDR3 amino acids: CASSVRGPTDEQYF. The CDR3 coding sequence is TGTGCCAGTAGTGTAAGAGGCCCCACAGACGAGCAGTACTTC.

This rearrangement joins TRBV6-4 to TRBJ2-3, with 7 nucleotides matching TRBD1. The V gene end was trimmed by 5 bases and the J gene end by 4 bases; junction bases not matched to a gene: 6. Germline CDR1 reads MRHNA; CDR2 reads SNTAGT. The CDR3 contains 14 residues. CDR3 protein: CASSPDRVSDTQYF. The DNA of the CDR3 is TGTGCCAGCAGTCCCGACAGGGTGTCAGATACGCAGTATTTT.

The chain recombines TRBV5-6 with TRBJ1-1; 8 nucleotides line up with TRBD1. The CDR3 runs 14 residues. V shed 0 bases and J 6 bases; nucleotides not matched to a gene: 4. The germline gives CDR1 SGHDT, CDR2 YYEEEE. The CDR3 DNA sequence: TGTGCCAGCAGCTTGGACGCGACAGGGGCTGAAGCTTTCTTT. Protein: CASSLDATGAEAFF. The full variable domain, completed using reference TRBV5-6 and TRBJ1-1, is DAGVTQSPTHLIKTRGQQVTLRCSPKSGHDTVSWYQQALGQGPQFIFQYYEEEERQRGNFPDRFSGHQFPNYSSELNVNALLLGDSALYLCASSLDATGAEAFFGQGTRLTVV.